Each of the 24 T cell receptor beta chains below was sequenced from the same sample in a study of OX40 agonist ivuxolimab in advanced cancers. The table came from immunoSEQ multiplex PCR; TCRdb's copy has only in-frame clones and leaves some out. The sample records roughly 69,000 clones, approximately 87% being singletons. The sample was CD4+ or CD8+ T cells sorted from blood, taken in a trial of the OX40 agonist ivuxolimab. The receptors stem from an adult with an advanced solid tumor such as melanoma, head and neck, liver or kidney cancer.

This chain uses TRBV25-1 with TRBJ1-2, with 8 bases aligning to TRBD1. This CDR3 region has 13 residues. Trimming took 4 bases from V and 4 from J; bases not matched to a gene: 2. Germline V gene lookup returns CDR1 MGHDK and CDR2 SYGVNS. The CDR3 loop is CASSGQGPYGYTF. The CDR3 DNA sequence: TGTGCCAGCAGTGGACAGGGGCCCTATGGCTACACCTTC.

The chain couples TRBV4-1 to TRBJ2-7, with a weak D call TRBD1 (6 bases). Trimming removed 1 base from V and 2 bases from J, with 15 bases in between. The CDR3 sequence is 16 residues long. Germline V gene lookup returns CDR1 MGHRA and CDR2 YSYEKL. This CDR3 reads CASSQVPGELAYEQYF. For the CDR3, the DNA is TGCGCCAGCAGCCAAGTCCCAGGGGAGTTAGCCTACGAGCAGTACTTC.

This clone was detected only a few times. The chain recombines TRBV5-1 with TRBJ1-1; D remains unclear. This CDR3 is 15 amino acids long. Germline CDR1 SGHRS, CDR2 YFSETQ. Trimming pared 0 bases from V and 1 base from J, leaving 10 bases between. This chain's CDR3 is CASSLAVSKNTEAFF. CDR3 bases: TGCGCCAGCAGCTTGGCCGTATCAAAGAACACTGAAGCTTTCTTT.

The chain combines TRBV11-3 with TRBJ2-5, with D possibly TRBD2 on 6 matching bases. The V and J ends lost 3 bases and 4 bases respectively, with 9 bases between them. The CDR3 totals 13 residues. Germline loops: CDR1 SGHNT, CDR2 YENEEA. This chain's CDR3 is CASSLRELETQYF. CDR3 bases: TGTGCCAGCAGCTTGCGGGAATTAGAGACCCAGTACTTC.

As concerns this clone: Other nucleotide sequences in the sample specify the same CDR3. The J gene is TRBJ2-5, the V gene TRBV14; D unclear. Between the trimmed V and J ends, which lost 4 bases and 2 bases, there was a span of 11 bases. The CDR3 runs 14 residues. The germline V gene encodes CDR1 SGHDN and CDR2 FVKESK. This CDR3 reads CASSRLGAQETQYF. The CDR3, as DNA: TGTGCCAGCAGCCGACTTGGAGCGCAAGAGACCCAGTACTTC.

The DNA for the CDR3 is TGTGCCAGCAGTGGGAGGGAAGGCACAGATACGCAGTATTTT. Amino acids: CASSGREGTDTQYF. The rearrangement joins TRBV6-1 to TRBJ2-3; TRBD2 is a possible D gene (6 bases). Trimming removed 4 bases at V and 1 base at J, with 9 bases between. Per germline, CDR1 MNHNS and CDR2 SASEGT. This CDR3 contains 14 residues.

The chain links TRBV7-9 to TRBJ1-1, with TRBD1 as a possible D gene (5 bases). CDR3 length equals 14 residues. The V and J ends lost 3 bases and 0 bases respectively, with 8 bases between them. Germline lookup yields CDR1 SEHNR and CDR2 FQNEAQ (reference sequence). CDR3 amino acids: CASSLTALNTEAFF. The CDR3 DNA reads as TGTGCCAGCAGCTTGACAGCGTTGAACACTGAAGCTTTCTTT.

The chain couples TRBV7-2 to TRBJ2-7; 16 nucleotides line up with TRBD2. CDR3 length: 16 residues. Germline loops: CDR1 SGHTA, CDR2 FQGNSA. With V trimmed by 2 bases and J by 7 bases, 5 bases remained unmatched. The chain's CDR3 is CASSLTGLAGGPEQYF. The CDR3 coding sequence is TGTGCCAGCAGCTTAACGGGACTAGCGGGAGGGCCTGAGCAGTACTTC.

The CDR3 region has the DNA TGTGCCATCAGGACAGGGGGCGGCACTGAAGCTTTCTTT. Translation: CAIRTGGGTEAFF. The chain links TRBV10-3 to TRBJ1-1, with 10 bases fitting TRBD1. This CDR3 comprises 13 residues. Germline V gene lookup returns CDR1 ENHRY and CDR2 SYGVKD. The V segment lost 6 bases and the J segment 4 bases; nucleotides outside the gene matches: 2.

The rearrangement joins TRBV19 to TRBJ1-2; 9 bases align to TRBD1. Germline loops: CDR1 LNHDA, CDR2 SQIVND (reference sequence). Trimming took 5 bases from V and 6 from J; bases not matched to a gene: 16. The CDR3 runs to 17 residues. CDR3 in DNA: TGTGCCAGTAGTCTGATCGGGGGGGGACAGGGCCTCGATGGCTACACCTTC. Protein: CASSLIGGGQGLDGYTF.

The chain employs TRBV2 and TRBJ2-3; D possibly uses TRBD1 or TRBD2 (5 bases each). CDR3 length: 18 residues. Trimming shortened V by 6 bases and J by 0 bases, and 22 bases separated the two germline ends. In germline, CDR1 is SNHLY, CDR2 FYNNEI. CDR3 protein: CASSPFGGRGASTDTQYF. DNA for the CDR3: TGTGCCAGCAGCCCCTTTGGTGGGAGAGGGGCTAGCACAGATACGCAGTATTTT.

V is TRBV28 and J is TRBJ1-1; 9 bases are a match to TRBD1. J lost 4 bases, V lost 1 base, and 4 bases had no gene match. CDR3 size: 15 residues. Germline loops: CDR1 MDHEN, CDR2 SYDVKM. The DNA for the CDR3 is TGTGCCAGCAGTTTATCCGGGGACAGGGTCACTGAAGCTTTCTTT. Translated, it gives CASSLSGDRVTEAFF.

This chain uses TRBV10-3 with TRBJ2-7; D is possibly TRBD1 or TRBD2 (5 bases each). Germline CDR1 ENHRY, CDR2 SYGVKD. V gave up 5 bases and J gave up 3 bases, with 14 bases separating them. The CDR3 extends over 14 amino acids. CDR3: CAISSAGTRYEQYF. In nucleotides, the CDR3 is TGTGCCATCAGTTCCGCCGGGACCCGCTACGAGCAGTACTTC.

This sequence joins TRBV18 and TRBJ2-5; 10 bases fit TRBD1. The CDR3 is made up of 16 amino acids. V gave up 1 base and J gave up 1 base; unmatched junction bases: 3. Germline V gives CDR1 KGHSH, CDR2 LQKENI. CDR3 nucleotides: TGTGCCAGCTCACCACGACAGGGGGCAACCCAAGAGACCCAGTACTTC. This sequence encodes CASSPRQGATQETQYF. Combining the CDR3 with reference TRBV18 and TRBJ2-5 gives the whole variable domain NAGVMQNPRHLVRRRGQEARLRCSPMKGHSHVYWYRQLPEEGLKFMVYLQKENIIDESGMPKERFSAEFPKEGPSILRIQQVVRGDSAAYFCASSPRQGATQETQYFGPGTRLLVL.

This sequence joins TRBV30 and TRBJ1-5; 9 nucleotides align to TRBD1. This CDR3 spans 14 amino acids. With 1 base clipped from V and 7 bases from J, the junction kept 5 bases outside the gene matches. CDR1 is GTSNPN, CDR2 SVGIG, per germline (reference sequence). The DNA for the CDR3 is TGTGCCTGGAGTGGTGTGACAGGGGGACAGCCCCAGCATTTT. Translating it yields CAWSGVTGGQPQHF.

This chain connects TRBV7-3 to TRBJ2-1, with 7 bases lining up with TRBD2. Germline V gives CDR1 SGHTA, CDR2 FQGTGA. The CDR3 consists of 16 residues. V gave up 0 bases and J gave up 4 bases; unmatched junction bases: 6. The CDR3 DNA sequence: TGTGCCAGCAGCTTAACGGTAAAGCGGGAATACAATGAGCAGTTCTTC. This translates into CASSLTVKREYNEQFF.

A few counts support this clone. The V gene is TRBV30, the J gene TRBJ1-2; D is unresolved. The CDR3 sequence is 11 residues long. The V gene's germline CDR1 is GTSNPN and CDR2 SVGIG (reference sequence). V was clipped by 4 bases and J by 3 bases, with 6 bases between them. This CDR3 reads CAWTRDYGYTF. The DNA of the CDR3 is TGTGCCTGGACCCGGGACTATGGCTACACCTTC. Based on the CDR3 plus reference TRBV30 and TRBJ1-2, the full variable domain is SQTIHQWPATLVQPVGSPLSLECTVEGTSNPNLYWYRQAAGRGLQLLFYSVGIGQISSEVPQNLSASRPQDRQFILSSKKLLLSDSGFYLCAWTRDYGYTFGSGTRLTVV.

The chain is built from TRBV28 and TRBJ1-2; no definite D call. CDR3 length: 14 residues. Germline assignment: CDR1 MDHEN and CDR2 SYDVKM. V lost 8 bases and J lost 2, with 15 bases in between. The chain's CDR3 is CASSPGILNYGYTF. The DNA for the CDR3 is TGTGCCAGCTCCCCCGGGATTCTCAACTATGGCTACACCTTC.

V gene TRBV6-5 combines with J gene TRBJ2-7, with 7 bases that match TRBD1. Unmatched junction bases numbered 15, after V lost 4 bases and J lost 6 bases. From germline, CDR1 is MNHEY and CDR2 SVGAGI. The CDR3 covers 16 residues. CDR3 sequence reads: CASSSYRDSRAREQYF. The CDR3 DNA sequence: TGTGCCAGCAGTTCCTACCGGGACAGCAGGGCCCGCGAGCAGTACTTC.

The chain uses TRBV29-1 and TRBJ2-2; TRBD1 aligns across 8 bases. Germline V gene data show CDR1 as SQVTM and CDR2 as ANQGSEA. The CDR3 has 14 amino acids. J was trimmed by 3 bases and V by 3 bases; bases with no gene match: 3. The CDR3 loop reads CSVERQGYTGELFF. The CDR3 nucleotides read TGCAGCGTTGAGAGACAGGGGTACACCGGGGAGCTGTTTTTT.

The chain is built from TRBV28 and TRBJ2-3, with 9 bases matching TRBD2. The germline CDR1 and CDR2 sequences are MDHEN and SYDVKM. The CDR3 runs to 16 residues. Losses at the gene ends were 6 bases for V and 1 base for J; bases not matched to a gene: 8. The CDR3 sequence is CASSQAASGGTDTQYF. The CDR3 DNA reads as TGTGCCAGCAGCCAAGCCGCTAGCGGGGGCACAGATACGCAGTATTTT.

This clone was seen only a few times. The rearrangement joins TRBV7-2 to TRBJ2-1, with unresolved D. Germline CDR1 reads SGHTA; CDR2 reads FQGNSA. Trimming pared 0 bases from V and 8 bases from J, leaving 8 bases between. The CDR3 length is 13 residues. The DNA for the CDR3 is TGTGCCAGCAGCTTAGCTCACAGCCATGAGCAGTTCTTC. It encodes CASSLAHSHEQFF. Complete variable domain (other parts from reference TRBV7-2 and TRBJ2-1): GAGVSQSPSNKVTEKGKDVELRCDPISGHTALYWYRQSLGQGLEFLIYFQGNSAPDKSGLPSDRFSAERTGGSVSTLTIQRTQQEDSAVYLCASSLAHSHEQFFGPGTRLTVL.

The chain is built from TRBV7-7 and TRBJ1-2; possibly TRBD1 for D (5 bases). V was trimmed by 5 bases and J by 4 bases, leaving 17 bases between them. From germline, CDR1 is SSHAT and CDR2 FNYEAQ (reference sequence). This CDR3 has 15 amino acids. The CDR3 region has the DNA TGTGCCAGCAGCGCAGGCAGGGTTTCGGGCTATGGCTACACCTTC. It specifies CASSAGRVSGYGYTF.

The chain has TRBV14 and TRBJ1-1; D is undetermined. The V end was cut by 1 base, the J end by 1 base, with 13 bases between. CDR1 and CDR2 (germline): SGHDN, FVKESK. This CDR3 is 16 amino acids long. The CDR3: CASSQGHGEGNTEAFF. Written as DNA, the CDR3 is TGTGCCAGCAGCCAAGGTCATGGGGAAGGGAACACTGAAGCTTTCTTT.